This entry is about one T cell receptor beta chain. This record comes from a study of siplizumab effects on memory and regulatory T cells. Around 9.1 x 10^4 TCR templates per sample were assayed. Profiled with immunoSEQ multiplex PCR; TCRdb holds only in-frame clones, not every one. The table lists about 50,000 clones, 87% of them singletons. Sequences were generated from unstimulated naive, memory, effector memory and TEMRA subsets in a few donor pairs. V dropped 8 bases and J dropped 4; count of bases not matched to a gene: 8. Germline CDR1 is LNHDA and CDR2 is SQIVND (reference sequence). CDR3 length equals 15 residues.

The TCR was taken from a human donor in good health. The V and J genes are TRBV19 and TRBJ2-1; 10 positions match TRBD1. Specimen: naive CD8+ T cells sorted from blood. Here the CDR3 DNA reads TGTGCCAGTTCAGTGGGGGACAGGGGTTACAATGAGCAGTTCTTC. Translation: CASSVGDRGYNEQFF.